The 18 T cell receptor beta chains below were found in one sample sequenced in a study of T cell responses to AZD1222 COVID-19 vaccine (dated by TCRdb to the early 2020s). In the paper's terms, the time point label means: baseline before first vaccination. Preparation of the library involved the immunoSEQ multiplex PCR assay. TCRdb's version of the immuneACCESS table is confined to in-frame rearrangements and falls short of the full clone set. An unresolved V gene accounts for under half of the shortfall where checked; the remainder is of unknown origin. This sample lists about 120,000 clones; about 92% were detected once. 11% to 15% of the sample is taken by the ten largest. The specimen was peripheral blood, collected on day 0 of AZD1222 vaccination. The receptors originated from an adult in good health.

This chain joins TRBV14 and TRBJ1-6, with D perhaps TRBD1 (5 bases). The CDR3 sequence is 15 residues long. Germline CDR1 and CDR2: SGHDN and FVKESK. Trimming took off 1 base at V and 4 bases at J, with 8 bases between the two ends. The CDR3 spells CASSQAGGYNSPLHF. The CDR3 DNA follows: TGTGCCAGCAGCCAAGCTGGGGGTTATAATTCACCCCTCCACTTT.

The chain links TRBV14 to TRBJ1-2; D may be TRBD1 (6 bases). CDR3 length: 18 residues. V lost 8 bases and J 4 bases, leaving 29 bases between the germline ends. Germline lookup yields CDR1 SGHDN and CDR2 FVKESK. DNA of the CDR3: TGTGCCAGCGCCCCCGCGGACAGACACGCCGGTTTACTCTATGGCTACACCTTC. It specifies CASAPADRHAGLLYGYTF.

The chain is built from TRBV5-4 and TRBJ1-6; a possible D gene is TRBD1 (5 bases). The germline V gene encodes CDR1 SGHNT and CDR2 YYREEE (reference sequence). This CDR3 has 16 residues. Between the trimmed V and J ends, which lost 0 bases and 9 bases, there was a span of 16 bases. CDR3 sequence reads: CASSLDVGELGSPLHF. The CDR3, as DNA: TGTGCCAGCAGCTTGGATGTAGGGGAATTAGGTTCACCCCTCCACTTT.

This clone was counted once. The chain links TRBV19 to TRBJ1-1; D remains ambiguous. V was cut by 1 base and J by 0 bases, with 0 bases left in between. Germline V gene sequence: CDR1 LNHDA, CDR2 SQIVND (reference sequence). There are 12 residues in the CDR3. CDR3 nucleotide sequence: TGTGCCAGTAGTATAGTGAACACTGAAGCTTTCTTT. Translating it yields CASSIVNTEAFF.

This clone appeared a few times. The chain couples TRBV7-6 to TRBJ2-7; D gene unclear. The CDR3 is made up of 12 amino acids. V dropped 1 base and J dropped 5 bases, with 6 bases sitting between them. Germline V gene lookup returns CDR1 SGHVS and CDR2 FNYEAQ. DNA for the CDR3: TGTGCCAGCAGCTTAGGGTCCGACGAGCAGTACTTC. This sequence encodes CASSLGSDEQYF.

The CDR3 nucleotides are TGCGCCAGCAGCTTCACAGTAAACCAAGAGACCCAGTACTTC. It specifies CASSFTVNQETQYF. The chain couples TRBV5-1 to TRBJ2-5; D gene unclear. Germline assignment: CDR1 SGHRS and CDR2 YFSETQ. Trimming took off 2 bases at V and 0 bases at J, with 8 bases between the two ends. This CDR3 is built from 14 residues.

This clone was counted once. The chain carries TRBV20-1 and TRBJ1-2; unclear D gene. The CDR3 is 15 amino acids. The germline CDR1 and CDR2 sequences are DFQATT and SNEGSKA (reference sequence). Trimming removed 3 bases at V and 0 bases at J, with 14 bases between. The chain's CDR3 is CSASVQIITNYGYTF. In DNA, the CDR3 is TGCAGTGCTAGTGTCCAGATTATTACTAACTATGGCTACACCTTC.

The chain carries TRBV7-9 and TRBJ2-1; D unclear. CDR1 and CDR2 (germline): SEHNR, FQNEAQ (reference sequence). V shed 4 bases and J shed 2 bases, with 12 bases lying between them. The CDR3 has 15 amino acids. The DNA of the CDR3 is TGTGCCAGCAGCTCAGCCGGGTCAACCTACAATGAGCAGTTCTTC. This sequence encodes CASSSAGSTYNEQFF.

This clone was found a few times. The chain uses TRBV4-3 and TRBJ2-7; D remains unclear. The CDR3 consists of 13 residues. Trimming cost V 1 base and J 6 bases, with 10 bases left between them. The germline CDR1 and CDR2 sequences are LGHNA and YSLEER. The CDR3 spells CASSQVLEGEQYF. For the CDR3, the DNA is TGCGCCAGCAGCCAAGTTCTGGAAGGCGAGCAGTACTTC.

The DNA for the CDR3 is TGTGCCAGCAGTTACCTCGGGACAGTGAGGAATTCACCCCTCCACTTT. Translation: CASSYLGTVRNSPLHF. V and J are TRBV6-5 and TRBJ1-6, with 7 positions matching TRBD1. Germline V gene sequence: CDR1 MNHEY, CDR2 SVGAGI. The CDR3 is made up of 16 amino acids. V shed 2 bases, J shed 7 bases, and the junction held 8 bases outside the gene matches.

The chain links TRBV28 to TRBJ1-2; no definite D call. Trimming left V 3 bases short and J 6 bases short, with 2 bases between. CDR1 and CDR2 (germline): MDHEN, SYDVKM. This CDR3 is built from 10 residues. The CDR3 nucleotides are TGTGCCAGCAGTTTGAATGGCTACACCTTC. Translated: CASSLNGYTF.

The chain joins TRBV15 to TRBJ1-2; D gene ambiguous. V was pared by 6 bases and J by 9 bases, with 14 bases between. The CDR3 is 12 residues long. Germline V lookup: CDR1 LNHNV, CDR2 YYDKDF (reference sequence). The CDR3: CATRDAGGRYTF. In nucleotides, the CDR3 is TGTGCCACCAGGGACGCGGGAGGGCGCTACACCTTC.

This clone has only one observation. The genes are TRBV23-1 and TRBJ1-6; D remains unclear. TRBV23-1 is filed as an ORF, its function uncertain. V dropped 2 bases and J dropped 6 bases, with 20 bases sitting between them. The length of the CDR3 is 18 residues. The CDR3 region has the DNA TGCGCCAGCAGTCAAGGAACTCGACTCAACCACCTTAATTCACCCCTCCACTTT. Translated: CASSQGTRLNHLNSPLHF.

The CDR3 region is CASSLAGETQYF. Written as DNA, the CDR3 is TGTGCCAGCAGCTTGGCCGGAGAGACCCAGTACTTC. J is TRBJ2-5 and V is TRBV5-4, with D unresolved. Germline V CDR1 and CDR2: SGHNT, YYREEE (reference sequence). V lost 0 bases and J 4 bases, leaving 4 bases between the germline ends. The CDR3 is 12 amino acids.

The chain recombines TRBV27 with TRBJ2-7, with 8 bases identical to TRBD1. Trimming cost V 5 bases and J 4 bases; bases outside gene matches: 1. Germline lookup yields CDR1 MNHEY and CDR2 SMNVEV (reference sequence). This CDR3 has 12 amino acids. The CDR3 reads CASSRQGYEQYF. In nucleotides, the CDR3 is TGTGCCAGCAGTCGACAGGGGTACGAGCAGTACTTC.

The genes are TRBV6-2 or TRBV6-3 and TRBJ2-2; 7 bases match TRBD2. Unmatched junction bases numbered 1, after V lost 1 base and J lost 2 bases. This CDR3 contains 15 residues. In germline, CDR1 is MNHEY, CDR2 SVGEGT. The CDR3 DNA reads TGTGCCAGCAGTTACTGGGAGGGAAACACCGGGGAGCTGTTTTTT. It yields the protein CASSYWEGNTGELFF.

CDR3 protein: CASSPGTGAADEQYF. The CDR3 nucleotides read TGTGCCAGCAGCCCGGGGACAGGGGCGGCCGACGAGCAGTACTTC. The chain uses TRBV7-9 and TRBJ2-7, with 10 positions matching TRBD1. V dropped 5 bases and J dropped 5; count of bases not matched to a gene: 9. Germline V gene lookup returns CDR1 SEHNR and CDR2 FQNEAQ (reference sequence). This CDR3 comprises 15 residues.

J is TRBJ1-4 and V is TRBV18; D is unresolved. From germline, CDR1 is KGHSH and CDR2 LQKENI. V was shortened by 5 bases and J by 9 bases, with 19 bases between the two germline ends. This CDR3 region has 15 residues. CDR3: CASSSDSTSHQKLFF. The CDR3 DNA reads as TGTGCCAGCTCATCCGACTCTACCTCCCATCAAAAACTGTTTTTT. The complete variable domain, with remaining parts taken from reference TRBV18 and TRBJ1-4, reads NAGVMQNPRHLVRRRGQEARLRCSPMKGHSHVYWYRQLPEEGLKFMVYLQKENIIDESGMPKERFSAEFPKEGPSILRIQQVVRGDSAAYFCASSSDSTSHQKLFFGSGTQLSVL.